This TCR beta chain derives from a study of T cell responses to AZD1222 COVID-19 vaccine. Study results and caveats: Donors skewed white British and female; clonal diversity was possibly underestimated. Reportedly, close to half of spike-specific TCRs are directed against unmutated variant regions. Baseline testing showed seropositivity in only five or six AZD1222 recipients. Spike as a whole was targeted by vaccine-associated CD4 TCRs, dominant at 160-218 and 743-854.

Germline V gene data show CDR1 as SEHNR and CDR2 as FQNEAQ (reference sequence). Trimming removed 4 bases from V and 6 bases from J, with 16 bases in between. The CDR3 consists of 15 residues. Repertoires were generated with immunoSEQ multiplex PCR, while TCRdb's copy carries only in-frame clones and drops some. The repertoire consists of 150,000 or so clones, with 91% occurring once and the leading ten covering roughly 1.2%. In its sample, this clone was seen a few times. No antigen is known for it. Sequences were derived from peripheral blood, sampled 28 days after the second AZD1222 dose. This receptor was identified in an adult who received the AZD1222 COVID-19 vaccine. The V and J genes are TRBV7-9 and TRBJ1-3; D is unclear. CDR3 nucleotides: TGTGCCAGCAGCTCCGAACGAGCAGTACAAAACACCATATATTTT. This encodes CASSSERAVQNTIYF.